Each of the 9 T cell receptor beta chains below was sequenced from the same sample in a study of blood T cell repertoires in COVID-19. Sequencing used immunoSEQ multiplex PCR; TCRdb keeps in-frame clones, though not all of them. The sample comprises 190,000 or so clones, more than 85% of which are singletons, and approximately 2.5% rests with the top ten. The sequenced sample consisted of peripheral blood. The origin of the receptors is a man between 35 and 55 years old with active or convalescent COVID-19.

This clone was counted between two and nine times. The chain employs TRBV7-3 and TRBJ2-7; D possibly corresponds to TRBD1 (6 bases). V was cut by 3 bases and J by 0 bases, with 9 bases left in between. This CDR3 region has 14 residues. Germline V gives CDR1 SGHTA, CDR2 FQGTGA. The CDR3: CASSFQGGSYEQYF. The CDR3 nucleotides read TGTGCCAGCAGCTTCCAAGGGGGCTCCTACGAGCAGTACTTC.

The V gene is TRBV30, the J gene TRBJ2-7, with unresolved D. The CDR3 has 12 residues. Trimming removed 0 bases from V and 4 bases from J, with 7 bases in between. Germline V CDR1 and CDR2: GTSNPN, SVGIG (reference sequence). The CDR3 DNA follows: TGTGCCTGGAGTGTACTAAGTTACGAGCAGTACTTC. It encodes CAWSVLSYEQYF. Supplemented by reference TRBV30 and TRBJ2-7, the full variable domain reads SQTIHQWPATLVQPVGSPLSLECTVEGTSNPNLYWYRQAAGRGLQLLFYSVGIGQISSEVPQNLSASRPQDRQFILSSKKLLLSDSGFYLCAWSVLSYEQYFGPGTRLTVT.

The chain has TRBV12-3 or TRBV12-4 and TRBJ2-7; D gene unclear. V shed 5 bases and J shed 5 bases, with 13 bases lying between them. There are 13 residues in the CDR3. CDR3 in DNA: TGTGCCAGCAGTCCACCCTTTGAGGACGAGCAGTACTTC. Translated: CASSPPFEDEQYF.

The J gene is TRBJ1-2, the V gene TRBV28; 11 nucleotides agree with TRBD1. J gave up 3 bases and V 8 bases, and 11 bases lay outside the gene matches. Germline V lookup: CDR1 MDHEN, CDR2 SYDVKM. The CDR3 runs 16 residues. CDR3: CASGSRDRGSDYGYTF. Written as DNA, the CDR3 is TGTGCCAGCGGGTCCCGGGACAGGGGGAGTGACTATGGCTACACCTTC.

This clone was detected only once. The chain links TRBV5-1 to TRBJ2-1; TRBD2 is a possible D gene (6 bases). V shed 0 bases and J shed 8 bases, with 21 bases lying between them. CDR1 is SGHRS, CDR2 YFSETQ, per germline. The CDR3 length is 17 residues. The CDR3 DNA is TGCGCCAGCAGCTTGGGTATAACTAGCATATTATCAGATGAGCAGTTCTTC. Amino acids: CASSLGITSILSDEQFF.

The V call is TRBV10-3, the J call TRBJ2-2; the D gene is possibly TRBD2 (6 bases). Looked up from germline, CDR1 is ENHRY and CDR2 is SYGVKD. Trimming stripped 2 bases from V and 3 bases from J, with 10 bases between. There are 15 residues in the CDR3. The CDR3 DNA reads as TGTGCCATCAGTGAGGGGGGGAAGGACACCGGGGAGCTGTTTTTT. Its translation is CAISEGGKDTGELFF.

V and J are TRBV11-3 and TRBJ2-1, with 8 bases matching TRBD1. This CDR3 is 21 amino acids long. The V segment lost 0 bases and the J segment 0 bases; nucleotides outside the gene matches: 16. Germline CDR1 and CDR2: SGHNT and YENEEA. CDR3 residues: CASSLDGGDYRGKSSYNEQFF. The CDR3 DNA reads as TGTGCCAGCAGCTTAGACGGGGGAGACTACAGGGGGAAGAGCTCCTACAATGAGCAGTTCTTC. The whole variable domain, remainder taken from reference TRBV11-3 and TRBJ2-1, is EAGVVQSPRYKIIEKKQPVAFWCNPISGHNTLYWYLQNLGQGPELLIRYENEEAVDDSQLPKDRFSAERLKGVDSTLKIQPAELGDSAVYLCASSLDGGDYRGKSSYNEQFFGPGTRLTVL.

The chain joins TRBV6-5 to TRBJ2-3; no clear D. In germline, CDR1 is MNHEY, CDR2 SVGAGI. CDR3 size: 11 residues. V lost 6 bases and J 6 bases, leaving 7 bases between the germline ends. This CDR3 reads CASSHGDTQYF. DNA of the CDR3: TGTGCCAGCAGCCACGGGGATACGCAGTATTTT.

This clone has at least ten counts. The chain combines TRBV28 with TRBJ1-5, with D unresolved. Germline loops: CDR1 MDHEN, CDR2 SYDVKM. Trimming left V 6 bases short and J 4 bases short, with 19 bases between. CDR3 length: 16 amino acids. CDR3: CASSSPVLRRNQPQHF. The CDR3 DNA sequence: TGTGCCAGCAGCTCTCCTGTACTGCGGAGGAATCAGCCCCAGCATTTT. The whole variable domain, remainder taken from reference TRBV28 and TRBJ1-5, is DVKVTQSSRYLVKRTGEKVFLECVQDMDHENMFWYRQDPGLGLRLIYFSYDVKMKEKGDIPEGYSVSREKKERFSLILESASTNQTSMYLCASSSPVLRRNQPQHFGDGTRLSIL.